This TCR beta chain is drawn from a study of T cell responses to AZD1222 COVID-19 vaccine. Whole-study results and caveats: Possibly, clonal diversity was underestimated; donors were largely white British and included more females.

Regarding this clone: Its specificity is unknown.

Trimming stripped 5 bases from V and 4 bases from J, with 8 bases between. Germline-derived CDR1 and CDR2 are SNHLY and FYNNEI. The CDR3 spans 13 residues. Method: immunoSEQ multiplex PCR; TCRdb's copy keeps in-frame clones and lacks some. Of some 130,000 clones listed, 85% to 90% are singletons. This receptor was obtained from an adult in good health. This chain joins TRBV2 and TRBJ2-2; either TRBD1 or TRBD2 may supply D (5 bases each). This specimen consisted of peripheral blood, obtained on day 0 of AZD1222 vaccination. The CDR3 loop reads CASSQGATGELFF. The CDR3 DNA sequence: TGTGCCAGCAGTCAGGGAGCCACCGGGGAGCTGTTTTTT.